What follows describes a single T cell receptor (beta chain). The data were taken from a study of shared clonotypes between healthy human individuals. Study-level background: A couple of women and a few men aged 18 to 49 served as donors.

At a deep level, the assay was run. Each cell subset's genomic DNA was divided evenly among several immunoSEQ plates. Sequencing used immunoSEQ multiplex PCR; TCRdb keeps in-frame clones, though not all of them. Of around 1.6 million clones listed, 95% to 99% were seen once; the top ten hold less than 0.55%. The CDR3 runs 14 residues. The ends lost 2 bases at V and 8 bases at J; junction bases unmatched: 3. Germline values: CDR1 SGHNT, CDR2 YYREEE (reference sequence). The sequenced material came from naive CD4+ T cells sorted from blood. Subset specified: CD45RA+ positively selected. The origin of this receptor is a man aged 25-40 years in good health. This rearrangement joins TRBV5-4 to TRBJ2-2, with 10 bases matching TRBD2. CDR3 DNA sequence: TGTGCCAGCAGCTTCAAGCGGGAGGGAGGGGAGCTGTTTTTT. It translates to CASSFKREGGELFF.